These 26 T cell receptor beta chains originate from one sample sequenced in a study of regulatory T cells in long-lasting Graves disease. Construction of the TCR beta libraries employed iRepertoire HTBI primers in conjunction with Arm-PCR of CDR3 regions. MiXCR, applied by TCRdb to the multiplex PCR reads, yields one record per CDR3 protein. The repertoire has about 530,000 distinct CDR3 sequences, about 16% of them found once; the top ten carry 25%. Time point of the sample: newly diagnosed GD, antithyroid drugs for less than 3 months. There was RNA extracted from PBMCs, and the TCR library was made from it. Another study also made use of these data, one on T cells in Graves' hyperthyroidism and ophthalmopathy.

Sequencing was performed on peripheral blood mononuclear cells (PBMCs), taken at new diagnosis, from a patient treated with antithyroid drugs. These receptors originate from a woman aged 40 to 65 with Graves disease.

This clonotype was recorded many times. This chain joins TRBV7-3 and TRBJ2-3; 7 bases fit TRBD2. The ends lost 3 bases at V and 4 bases at J; junction bases unmatched: 1. The germline V gene encodes CDR1 SGHTA and CDR2 FQGTGA. This CDR3 is built from 13 residues. The CDR3 region has the DNA TGTGCCAGCAGCTTGGGACTACCAGATACGCAGTATTTT. It translates to CASSLGLPDTQYF.

At least ten counts were recorded for this clonotype. The gene calls are TRBV6-1 and TRBJ2-3; no definite D call. CDR3 size: 13 residues. Germline V gene lookup returns CDR1 MNHNS and CDR2 SASEGT. V was pared by 7 bases and J by 0 bases, with 8 bases between. The CDR3 region has the DNA TGTGCCAGCACCCACCATAGCACAGATACGCAGTATTTT. Translation: CASTHHSTDTQYF.

This clonotype has a handful of counts. The V call is TRBV15, the J call TRBJ2-5, with 7 bases identical to TRBD2. CDR1 is LNHNV and CDR2 is YYDKDF in the germline V gene (reference sequence). V was pared by 9 bases and J by 5 bases, with 0 bases of the junction left unmatched. There are 10 residues in the CDR3. CDR3 loop: CATGGETQYF. The CDR3 DNA reads TGTGCCACGGGAGGGGAGACCCAGTACTTC. Combining the CDR3 with reference TRBV15 and TRBJ2-5 gives the whole variable domain DAMVIQNPRYQVTQFGKPVTLSCSQTLNHNVMYWYQQKSSQAPKLLFHYYDKDFNNEADTPDNFQSRRPNTSFCFLDIRSPGLGDTAMYLCATGGETQYFGPGTRLLVL.

This clonotype was observed at least ten times. CDR3 sequence reads: CAVRGGPEAFF. The CDR3 region has the DNA TGTGCCGTAAGGGGGGGTCCTGAAGCTTTCTTT. V and J are TRBV6-1 and TRBJ1-1, with D maybe TRBD1 (6 bases). The CDR3 contains 11 residues. Germline-derived CDR1 and CDR2 are MNHNS and SASEGT. Trimming shortened V by 11 bases and J by 6 bases, and 13 bases separated the two germline ends.

The chain joins TRBV7-2 to TRBJ1-3; D gene uncertain. The CDR3 loop spans 14 amino acids. V was cut by 1 base and J by 4 bases, with 8 bases left in between. Germline lookup yields CDR1 SGHTA and CDR2 FQGNSA. The CDR3 region is CASSLVFEGNTIYF. In nucleotides, the CDR3 is TGTGCCAGCAGCTTAGTTTTTGAGGGAAACACCATATATTTT.

V usage is TRBV7-3 and J usage is TRBJ1-2; D is uncertain. The CDR3 runs to 14 residues. V lost 4 bases and J 6 bases, leaving 15 bases between the germline ends. Germline V gene sequence: CDR1 SGHTA, CDR2 FQGTGA. The CDR3 is CASSSRTLRNGYTF. CDR3 nucleotides: TGTGCCAGCAGCTCACGGACCCTGAGGAATGGCTACACCTTC.

This clonotype was counted many times. The V and J genes are TRBV18 and TRBJ2-5, with D hard to call. The V gene lost 5 bases and the J gene lost 1 base, with 8 bases spanning the gap. The CDR3 totals 13 residues. Germline V gene sequence: CDR1 KGHSH, CDR2 LQKENI. CDR3 nucleotides: TGTGCCAGCTCATACGAATTCCAAGAGACCCAGTACTTC. It is translated as CASSYEFQETQYF.

To note about this clonotype: With a much larger clone just one base away, this may be a read error. The chain uses TRBV27 and TRBJ1-6; D is ambiguous. CDR1 is MNHEY, CDR2 SMNVEV, per germline (reference sequence). This CDR3 is built from 16 residues. The CDR3, as DNA: TGTGCCAGCAGTTTCTTCTTGTCCTCACACCCTTCATCCCTCCACTTT. Its protein product is CASSFFLSSHPSSLHF.

This sequence joins TRBV12-3 or TRBV12-4 and TRBJ2-1, with D maybe TRBD1 (6 bases). V shed 6 bases and J shed 6 bases, with 12 bases lying between them. The CDR3 spans 13 residues. The CDR3 DNA reads TGTGCCAGCAGCTCAGGACAGTCCAATGAGCAGTTCTTC. Translating gives CASSSGQSNEQFF.

This clonotype was observed many times. V usage is TRBV18 and J usage is TRBJ2-3; unclear D gene. V was cut by 6 bases and J by 0 bases, with 13 bases left in between. Germline CDR1 is KGHSH and CDR2 is LQKENI. CDR3 length: 15 residues. Here the CDR3 DNA reads TGTGCCAGCTCGCCCGTATCCACTAGCACAGATACGCAGTATTTT. Translated, it gives CASSPVSTSTDTQYF.

At least ten counts were recorded for this clonotype. The J gene is TRBJ1-1, the V gene TRBV2; 8 nucleotides line up with TRBD1. V lost 8 bases, J lost 7 bases, and 3 bases stayed unmatched. Per germline, CDR1 SNHLY and CDR2 FYNNEI. This CDR3 has 11 amino acids. CDR3 sequence reads: CASDRGNEAFF. The CDR3 coding sequence is TGTGCCAGCGACAGGGGCAATGAAGCTTTCTTT. Filled out from reference TRBV2 and TRBJ1-1, the complete variable domain reads EPEVTQTPSHQVTQMGQEVILRCVPISNHLYFYWYRQILGQKVEFLVSFYNNEISEKSEIFDDQFSVERPDGSNFTLKIRSTKLEDSAMYFCASDRGNEAFFGQGTRLTVV.

This clonotype appeared many times. The V call is TRBV3-1, the J call TRBJ1-6; 7 bases line up with TRBD1. V shed 2 bases and J 6 bases; nucleotides not matched to a gene: 4. The CDR3 sequence is 15 residues long. Germline values: CDR1 LGHDT, CDR2 YNNKEL (reference sequence). The CDR3 DNA sequence: TGTGCCAGCAGCCAATGGGACAGCCCTAATTCACCCCTCCACTTT. Protein: CASSQWDSPNSPLHF.

This clonotype was recorded a few times. The chain employs TRBV5-1 and TRBJ2-1, with D perhaps matching TRBD1 (5 bases). This CDR3 spans 13 amino acids. Trimming took 5 bases from V and 7 from J, leaving 13 bases between them. Germline lookup yields CDR1 SGHRS and CDR2 YFSETQ. The CDR3 DNA reads TGCGCCAGCAGTTTCAACGGACAAAATGAGCAGTTCTTC. Its protein is CASSFNGQNEQFF.

This clonotype was counted at least ten times. The rearrangement uses TRBV2 and TRBJ1-1; D not certain. The CDR3 is 11 residues long. Per germline, CDR1 SNHLY and CDR2 FYNNEI. Deletions cut 7 bases from V and 7 bases from J, with 10 bases between. CDR3 DNA sequence: TGTGCCAGCAAGGTGACGGTTGAAGCTTTCTTT. Amino acid sequence: CASKVTVEAFF.

This clonotype was observed a single time. CDR3 DNA: TGTGCCAGTAGTATACTGACGGGGTCAAACAAAAACATTCAGTACTTC. It encodes CASSILTGSNKNIQYF. This chain joins TRBV19 and TRBJ2-4; maybe TRBD2 (5 bases). The V end was cut by 2 bases, the J end by 3 bases, with 14 bases between. The germline V gene has CDR1 LNHDA and CDR2 SQIVND (reference sequence). CDR3 length: 16 residues.

This clonotype has more than one count but fewer than ten. The J gene is TRBJ2-1, the V gene TRBV12-3 or TRBV12-4, with D tentatively TRBD2 (5 bases). Trimming shortened V by 2 bases and J by 0 bases, and 14 bases separated the two germline ends. The CDR3 has 17 residues. CDR3 sequence: CASSLIASLSSYNEQFF. CDR3 bases: TGTGCCAGCAGTTTAATAGCGAGCCTGAGCTCCTACAATGAGCAGTTCTTC.

Many counts were recorded for this clonotype. V usage is TRBV7-2 and J usage is TRBJ2-7; D is uncertain. The CDR3 is 13 amino acids. Germline V gene lookup returns CDR1 SGHTA and CDR2 FQGNSA. V dropped 5 bases and J dropped 3 bases, with 11 bases sitting between them. CDR3 amino acids: CASSVVAVYEQYF. For the CDR3, the DNA is TGTGCCAGCAGCGTCGTGGCAGTCTACGAGCAGTACTTC.

This clonotype has at least ten counts. The genes are TRBV12-3 or TRBV12-4 and TRBJ2-1; 9 bases fit TRBD1. V gave up 6 bases and J gave up 4 bases; unmatched junction bases: 7. The CDR3 runs 15 residues. The CDR3 sequence: CASRPGQGLYNEQFF. The CDR3 region has the DNA TGTGCCAGCAGGCCGGGACAGGGACTGTACAATGAGCAGTTCTTC.

This clonotype was observed many times. The V and J genes are TRBV11-2 and TRBJ2-1; D possibly matches TRBD1 or TRBD2 (5 bases each). The V gene lost 5 bases and the J gene lost 6 bases, with 20 bases spanning the gap. The CDR3 extends over 16 amino acids. Germline CDR1 reads SGHAT; CDR2 reads FQNNGV. The CDR3: CASSPLTGMRGNEQFF. CDR3 coding DNA: TGTGCCAGCAGCCCCTTAACCGGCATGAGGGGCAATGAGCAGTTCTTC.

This clonotype was seen repeatedly, ten times or more. The rearrangement links TRBV30 to TRBJ2-5, with 10 bases matching TRBD2. The germline V gene encodes CDR1 GTSNPN and CDR2 SVGIG (reference sequence). The CDR3 has 13 amino acids. The J segment lost 4 bases and the V segment lost 5 bases, leaving 4 bases of the junction unmatched. CDR3 DNA: TGTGCCTGGGAACGGACTAGCGGAGAGACCCAGTACTTC. Its translation: CAWERTSGETQYF.

The V gene is TRBV2, the J gene TRBJ1-3, with D hard to call. CDR3 size: 14 residues. V lost 4 bases, J lost 4 bases, and 11 bases lay in between. Germline values: CDR1 SNHLY, CDR2 FYNNEI. The CDR3 protein is CASSALGYGNTIYF. As DNA, the CDR3 is TGTGCCAGCAGTGCCCTCGGGTACGGAAACACCATATATTTT.

This clonotype was counted only a few times. The rearrangement joins TRBV2 to TRBJ2-1; no clear D gene. This CDR3 spans 13 amino acids. Germline V gene data show CDR1 as SNHLY and CDR2 as FYNNEI. The V and J ends lost 2 bases and 7 bases respectively, with 9 bases between them. Written as DNA, the CDR3 is TGTGCCAGCAGTGAACAGTTCCAAAATGAGCAGTTCTTC. This codes for CASSEQFQNEQFF.

This clonotype has ten or more counts. The J gene is TRBJ2-7, the V gene TRBV12-3 or TRBV12-4, with D unclear. The CDR3 is made up of 12 amino acids. The V end lost 3 bases, the J end lost 3 bases, and 6 bases lay between the germline ends. CDR3 DNA: TGTGCCAGCAGTTTCACGGACTACGAGCAGTACTTC. It encodes CASSFTDYEQYF.

This chain links TRBV20-1 with TRBJ2-1; TRBD2 agrees at 7 bases. V shed 1 base, J shed 2 bases, and the junction held 11 bases outside the gene matches. The CDR3 contains 17 residues. Germline CDR1 reads DFQATT; CDR2 reads SNEGSKA (reference sequence). The CDR3 region is CSARANIAGPPYNEQFF. In nucleotides, the CDR3 is TGCAGTGCTAGAGCAAACATAGCGGGTCCCCCCTACAATGAGCAGTTCTTC.

V and J are TRBV9 and TRBJ2-7; possible D gene TRBD1, 6 bases. This CDR3 is built from 14 residues. Looked up from germline, CDR1 is SGDLS and CDR2 is YYNGEE. The ends were cut back, 0 bases at V and 1 base at J, with 8 bases in the middle. The CDR3 nucleotides read TGTGCCAGCAGCGTAGACACAGGGTCCTACGAGCAGTACTTC. It encodes CASSVDTGSYEQYF.

The V gene is TRBV7-2, the J gene TRBJ2-1; TRBD2 matches at 9 bases. This CDR3 region has 17 residues. Per the germline V gene, CDR1 is SGHTA and CDR2 is FQGNSA. Trimming at V came to 5 bases and at J to 11 bases, leaving 19 bases not matched to a gene. CDR3 sequence reads: CASSPSQRGVEWPQQFF. In DNA, the CDR3 is TGTGCCAGCAGCCCCTCCCAGCGGGGGGTCGAATGGCCCCAGCAGTTCTTC.